The clone carrying this T cell receptor beta chain was counted at least ten times. This sample was included in a study of metastatic and nonmetastatic thyroid tumors. TCRdb re-called clones via MiXCR from the PCR reads. This sample yields around 30,000 clones, of which over 15% are seen a single time; roughly 4.2% belongs to the top ten. Treatment of any kind had been given to no patient before thyroid surgery. The length of the CDR3 is 18 residues. V was clipped by 1 base and J by 8 bases; unmatched bases: 16. Germline assignment: CDR1 SGHKS and CDR2 YYEKEE (reference sequence). V is TRBV5-5 and J is TRBJ2-1; 9 bases agree with TRBD2. This receptor was taken from a female donor with papillary thyroid cancer or a benign thyroid nodule (not recorded which). Some clones in this sample may be carry-over from other donors' samples. Source material: blood. The CDR3 spells CASSLSPLAGRIGDEQFF. DNA of the CDR3: TGTGCCAGCAGCTTGTCCCCCCTAGCGGGAAGGATTGGGGATGAGCAGTTCTTC. The full variable domain, in which reference TRBV5-5 and TRBJ2-1 provide the parts outside the CDR3, is DAGVTQSPTHLIKTRGQQVTLRCSPISGHKSVSWYQQVLGQGPQFIFQYYEKEERGRGNFPDRFSARQFPNYSSELNVNALLLGDSALYLCASSLSPLAGRIGDEQFFGPGTRLTVL.